This entry lists 30 T cell receptor beta chains sequenced from one sample in a study of PD-L1 blockade in urothelial cancer. Assay used: immunoSEQ multiplex PCR; TCRdb lists only in-frame clones, some missing. The sample lists over 40,000 clones; around 80% were seen once. Sequencing was performed on PBMCs, taken around atezolizumab (anti-PD-L1) treatment. The receptors originated from a man aged 65 to 79 with urothelial cancer.

The V and J genes are TRBV19 and TRBJ2-3; 14 bases are a match to TRBD2. This CDR3 spans 16 amino acids. V shed 2 bases, J shed 7 bases, and the junction held 5 bases outside the gene matches. The germline gives CDR1 LNHDA, CDR2 SQIVND (reference sequence). CDR3: CASSIPTSGRANTQYF. In DNA, the CDR3 is TGTGCCAGTAGTATACCGACTAGCGGGAGGGCGAATACGCAGTATTTT.

In its sample, this clone was seen a few times. The chain carries TRBV4-1 and TRBJ2-1; 9 nucleotides agree with TRBD2. The CDR3 covers 16 residues. Germline loops: CDR1 MGHRA, CDR2 YSYEKL. J was trimmed by 7 bases and V by 0 bases; bases with no gene match: 7. DNA of the CDR3: TGCGCCAGCAGCCAAGATATAGCGGGGGCCGGGAATGAGCAGTTCTTC. Amino acid sequence: CASSQDIAGAGNEQFF.

This clone came up a few times. This sequence joins TRBV4-2 and TRBJ2-2, with TRBD2 identical over 9 bases. CDR1 and CDR2 (germline): LGHNA, YNFKEQ. This CDR3 is built from 17 residues. The V and J ends lost 0 bases and 6 bases, in that order; junction bases with no gene match: 8. DNA of the CDR3: TGTGCCAGCAGCCAAGAAACGGCGGGAGGGTTTCCCGGGGAGCTGTTTTTT. The encoded protein is CASSQETAGGFPGELFF.

This clone was detected a few times. The junction and the germline gene differ at one end; a read error may be behind it. The CDR3 is CASTLTRTGNTEAFF. CDR3 sequence (DNA): TGTGCCAGCACCTTAACCCGGACAGGGAACACTGAAGCTTTCTTT. The genes are TRBV7-8 and TRBJ1-1; 7 nucleotides match TRBD1. Germline loops: CDR1 SGHVS, CDR2 FQNEAQ. The CDR3 length is 15 residues.

The gene calls are TRBV4-3 and TRBJ2-2, with D unclear. The CDR3 totals 17 residues. V lost 0 bases to trimming and J lost 3 bases, with 14 bases between them. CDR1 LGHNA and CDR2 YSLEER come from the germline V gene. Here the CDR3 reads CASSQDLAGKHTGELFF. CDR3 nucleotides: TGCGCCAGCAGCCAAGATCTGGCAGGTAAGCACACCGGGGAGCTGTTTTTT.

This chain uses TRBV18 with TRBJ1-2; TRBD1 might be the D (5 bases). The CDR3 totals 14 residues. Germline V gene lookup returns CDR1 KGHSH and CDR2 LQKENI. V lost 6 bases, J lost 8 bases, and 19 bases lay in between. For the CDR3, the DNA is TGTGCCAGCTCCCCCGAAACGGGCGGGGGGGGCTACACCTTC. Amino acids: CASSPETGGGGYTF. The full variable domain, with the rest looked up from reference TRBV18 and TRBJ1-2, is NAGVMQNPRHLVRRRGQEARLRCSPMKGHSHVYWYRQLPEEGLKFMVYLQKENIIDESGMPKERFSAEFPKEGPSILRIQQVVRGDSAAYFCASSPETGGGGYTFGSGTRLTVV.

This clone came up a few times. V gene TRBV9 combines with J gene TRBJ2-1; D not certain. Trimming cost V 0 bases and J 8 bases, with 18 bases left between them. This CDR3 is 16 amino acids long. The germline CDR1 and CDR2 sequences are SGDLS and YYNGEE. The CDR3 DNA reads as TGTGCCAGCAGCGTAGGGCCCGGCAGGCCAGCAGATGAGCAGTTCTTC. Protein: CASSVGPGRPADEQFF.

The gene calls are TRBV5-5 and TRBJ2-7; perhaps TRBD1 as D (6 bases). The germline CDR1 and CDR2 sequences are SGHKS and YYEKEE (reference sequence). The CDR3 totals 17 residues. Trimming left V 5 bases short and J 1 base short, with 22 bases between. CDR3 in amino acids: CASSSAPTGLGSYEQYF. The CDR3 bases are TGTGCCAGCAGTTCCGCTCCTACAGGGTTAGGGTCCTACGAGCAGTACTTC.

V and J are TRBV6-6 and TRBJ1-3, with TRBD1 as a possible D gene (5 bases). Per the germline V gene, CDR1 is MNHNY and CDR2 is SVGAGI (reference sequence). Trimming cost V 0 bases and J 4 bases, with 10 bases left between them. The CDR3 consists of 15 residues. The CDR3 DNA reads as TGTGCCAGCAGTTACTCACCCGACAGAGGAAACACCATATATTTT. Translating gives CASSYSPDRGNTIYF.

This clone has just a few counts. The chain has TRBV7-2 and TRBJ2-7; D unresolved. CDR1 is SGHTA and CDR2 is FQGNSA in the germline V gene. The CDR3 has 14 residues. V was cut by 4 bases and J by 2 bases, with 12 bases left in between. As DNA, the CDR3 is TGTGCCAGCAGCTCAACTCTTACTACCTACGAGCAGTACTTC. It yields the protein CASSSTLTTYEQYF. The whole variable domain, remainder taken from reference TRBV7-2 and TRBJ2-7, is GAGVSQSPSNKVTEKGKDVELRCDPISGHTALYWYRQSLGQGLEFLIYFQGNSAPDKSGLPSDRFSAERTGGSVSTLTIQRTQQEDSAVYLCASSSTLTTYEQYFGPGTRLTVT.

V usage is TRBV10-3 and J usage is TRBJ2-7, with TRBD2 as a possible D gene (5 bases). Trimming took 0 bases from V and 0 from J, leaving 12 bases between them. The CDR3 length is 16 residues. Germline V CDR1 and CDR2: ENHRY, SYGVKD. The CDR3 nucleotides read TGTGCCATCAGTGAGTCTCCCACTAGGAGCTCCTACGAGCAGTACTTC. It codes for CAISESPTRSSYEQYF.

V and J are TRBV5-1 and TRBJ2-1; 12 nucleotides agree with TRBD1. This CDR3 contains 18 residues. V shed 3 bases and J 6 bases; nucleotides not matched to a gene: 13. CDR1 and CDR2 from the germline V gene are SGHRS and YFSETQ. CDR3 coding DNA: TGCGCCAGCAGCTGGGCGGGACAGGGGGCGACTCGTAGCAATGAGCAGTTCTTC. Protein: CASSWAGQGATRSNEQFF.

V usage is TRBV5-6 and J usage is TRBJ2-5; TRBD2 matches 11 bases. The junction had 6 bases not matched to a gene; V was cut back by 4 bases and J by 4 bases. Looked up from germline, CDR1 is SGHDT and CDR2 is YYEEEE. The CDR3 spans 15 residues. CDR3 sequence: CASSVSGRASETQYF. The CDR3 DNA reads TGTGCCAGCAGCGTTAGCGGGAGGGCCTCAGAGACCCAGTACTTC. The full variable domain, rest sourced from reference TRBV5-6 and TRBJ2-5, is DAGVTQSPTHLIKTRGQQVTLRCSPKSGHDTVSWYQQALGQGPQFIFQYYEEEERQRGNFPDRFSGHQFPNYSSELNVNALLLGDSALYLCASSVSGRASETQYFGPGTRLLVL.

The rearrangement joins TRBV6-5 to TRBJ2-7; 12 nucleotides line up with TRBD2. CDR3 length: 15 amino acids. CDR1 is MNHEY and CDR2 is SVGAGI in the germline V gene. J was trimmed by 0 bases and V by 10 bases; bases with no gene match: 7. The CDR3 here is CATLAGGAFSYEQYF. CDR3 nucleotides: TGTGCCACCCTAGCGGGAGGGGCTTTCTCCTACGAGCAGTACTTC.

The chain combines TRBV28 with TRBJ2-3; 10 bases map to TRBD2. J gave up 1 base and V 5 bases, and 6 bases lay outside the gene matches. Germline assignment: CDR1 MDHEN and CDR2 SYDVKM. The CDR3 consists of 16 residues. This CDR3 is CASSPHLAGGTDTQYF. In nucleotides, the CDR3 is TGTGCCAGCAGTCCCCATCTAGCGGGAGGCACAGATACGCAGTATTTT.

This rearrangement joins TRBV6-1 to TRBJ1-1; no reliable D call. Germline V lookup: CDR1 MNHNS, CDR2 SASEGT. V was clipped by 7 bases and J by 3 bases, with 9 bases between them. This CDR3 is 12 amino acids long. CDR3 in DNA: TGTGCCAGCAACCCCGGGTACACTGAAGCTTTCTTT. The encoded protein is CASNPGYTEAFF.

The V and J genes are TRBV19 and TRBJ1-6; D unclear. Germline values: CDR1 LNHDA, CDR2 SQIVND (reference sequence). This CDR3 comprises 14 residues. V was pared by 4 bases and J by 4 bases, with 8 bases between. The CDR3 sequence: CASSRAVYNSPLHF. The CDR3 bases are TGTGCCAGTAGTAGGGCAGTTTATAATTCACCCCTCCACTTT.

This chain uses TRBV19 with TRBJ1-2, with a possible D match to TRBD1 (6 bases). This CDR3 has 14 residues. Germline V lookup: CDR1 LNHDA, CDR2 SQIVND (reference sequence). Trimming stripped 5 bases from V and 0 bases from J, with 10 bases between. CDR3 nucleotide sequence: TGTGCCAGTAGTTACAGGGCCTCTAACTATGGCTACACCTTC. Protein: CASSYRASNYGYTF.

This clone was detected a few times. The chain carries TRBV5-5 and TRBJ1-1, with TRBD1 matching over 7 bases. V lost 0 bases and J lost 8; bases outside the gene matches: 7. Germline lookup yields CDR1 SGHKS and CDR2 YYEKEE (reference sequence). The CDR3 totals 14 residues. Here the CDR3 reads CASSLASGTVEAFF. The CDR3 DNA reads TGTGCCAGCAGCTTGGCCTCCGGGACAGTAGAAGCTTTCTTT.

The chain uses TRBV28 and TRBJ2-1; TRBD1 matches at 7 bases. Trimming took 6 bases from V and 0 from J; bases not matched to a gene: 8. This CDR3 comprises 16 residues. The germline CDR1 and CDR2 sequences are MDHEN and SYDVKM. CDR3 sequence reads: CASSRGTASSYNEQFF. The CDR3 DNA is TGTGCCAGCAGCCGAGGGACAGCCAGCTCCTACAATGAGCAGTTCTTC.

V gene TRBV15 combines with J gene TRBJ1-1; 8 bases align to TRBD1. The length of the CDR3 is 16 residues. V was pared by 0 bases and J by 7 bases, with 10 bases of the junction left unmatched. Germline loops: CDR1 LNHNV, CDR2 YYDKDF (reference sequence). As DNA, the CDR3 is TGTGCCACCAGCAGAGATTCCACCCCCGGGACAGGTGAAGCTTTCTTT. Translated, it gives CATSRDSTPGTGEAFF.

The chain combines TRBV30 with TRBJ2-5, with TRBD2 matching over 11 bases. The CDR3 sequence is 16 residues long. V lost 3 bases and J lost 5; bases outside the gene matches: 11. Germline CDR1 and CDR2: GTSNPN and SVGIG (reference sequence). The CDR3 reads CAWSPGTSGRGETQYF. The CDR3 bases are TGTGCCTGGAGCCCCGGGACTAGCGGAAGAGGGGAGACCCAGTACTTC.

This clone was seen once. V gene TRBV7-8 combines with J gene TRBJ2-5, with 11 bases lining up with TRBD2. Germline V gene data show CDR1 as SGHVS and CDR2 as FQNEAQ. The CDR3 loop spans 18 amino acids. With 5 bases clipped from V and 2 bases from J, the junction kept 13 bases outside the gene matches. As DNA, the CDR3 is TGTGCCAGCAGCACCCTGACTAGCGGGACTTTACCTCAAGAGACCCAGTACTTC. Amino acid sequence: CASSTLTSGTLPQETQYF.

The gene calls are TRBV5-5 and TRBJ2-7, with TRBD1 matching over 7 bases. The CDR3 extends over 13 amino acids. J gave up 7 bases and V 3 bases, and 7 bases lay outside the gene matches. Germline CDR1 and CDR2: SGHKS and YYEKEE (reference sequence). The CDR3 region has the DNA TGTGCCAGCAGCTCTGAGAGGGGGCGAGAGCAGTACTTC. Translation: CASSSERGREQYF.

The chain couples TRBV5-1 to TRBJ1-2; the D gene is possibly TRBD1 (6 bases). V was pared by 4 bases and J by 4 bases, with 14 bases between. This CDR3 has 14 amino acids. The germline CDR1 and CDR2 sequences are SGHRS and YFSETQ. The chain's CDR3 is CASSPMGAGYGYTF. The CDR3 bases are TGCGCCAGCAGCCCTATGGGGGCCGGCTATGGCTACACCTTC. The full variable domain, completed using reference TRBV5-1 and TRBJ1-2, is KAGVTQTPRYLIKTRGQQVTLSCSPISGHRSVSWYQQTPGQGLQFLFEYFSETQRNKGNFPGRFSGRQFSNSRSEMNVSTLELGDSALYLCASSPMGAGYGYTFGSGTRLTVV.

The chain links TRBV5-1 to TRBJ2-3, with a tentative D call TRBD2 (6 bases). With 4 bases removed from V and 5 bases from J, the gap between germline ends came to 17 bases. Germline V gives CDR1 SGHRS, CDR2 YFSETQ. The CDR3 is made up of 15 amino acids. The CDR3 sequence: CASSTGLSSGDTQYF. The CDR3 nucleotides read TGCGCCAGCAGCACGGGACTTTCCAGTGGAGATACGCAGTATTTT. The full variable domain, in which reference TRBV5-1 and TRBJ2-3 provide the parts outside the CDR3, is KAGVTQTPRYLIKTRGQQVTLSCSPISGHRSVSWYQQTPGQGLQFLFEYFSETQRNKGNFPGRFSGRQFSNSRSEMNVSTLELGDSALYLCASSTGLSSGDTQYFGPGTRLTVL.

This clone was counted only a few times. This chain's CDR3 is CASSLTPGSGNTIYF. In nucleotides, the CDR3 is TGCGCCAGCAGCTTAACCCCGGGGTCTGGAAACACCATATATTTT. The chain has TRBV5-1 and TRBJ1-3; D is undetermined. This CDR3 spans 15 amino acids. Between the trimmed V and J ends, which lost 2 bases and 1 base, there was a span of 10 bases. The germline V gene has CDR1 SGHRS and CDR2 YFSETQ.

The chain recombines TRBV28 with TRBJ2-5; 7 bases align to TRBD1. The trim removed 5 bases at V and 2 bases at J, leaving 2 bases unmatched. CDR3 size: 13 residues. From germline, CDR1 is MDHEN and CDR2 SYDVKM. DNA of the CDR3: TGTGCCAGCAGTGAGACAGGGCAAGAGACCCAGTACTTC. Its translation: CASSETGQETQYF.

A few counts support this clone. The CDR3 reads CASTRAKAGTDTQYF. The CDR3 nucleotides are TGTGCCAGCACCCGAGCCAAAGCAGGGACAGATACGCAGTATTTT. The rearrangement uses TRBV6-1 and TRBJ2-3, with D maybe TRBD1 (5 bases). V was clipped by 7 bases and J by 3 bases, with 17 bases between them. Germline V lookup: CDR1 MNHNS, CDR2 SASEGT. The CDR3 loop spans 15 amino acids.

The CDR3 bases are TGTGCCAGCAGCCGGCGGCAGGGTGCTCAAACAGATACGCAGTATTTT. This sequence encodes CASSRRQGAQTDTQYF. The gene calls are TRBV5-4 and TRBJ2-3; TRBD1 might be the D (5 bases). Germline CDR1 and CDR2: SGHNT and YYREEE (reference sequence). The V end lost 4 bases, the J end lost 3 bases, and 18 bases lay between the germline ends. The CDR3 runs to 16 residues. Variable domain in full (rest from reference TRBV5-4 and TRBJ2-3): ETGVTQSPTHLIKTRGQQVTLRCSSQSGHNTVSWYQQALGQGPQFIFQYYREEENGRGNFPPRFSGLQFPNYSSELNVNALELDDSALYLCASSRRQGAQTDTQYFGPGTRLTVL.